Presented here are 9 T cell receptor beta chains from one specimen sequenced in a study of response to subunit inactivated influenza vaccine. In TCRdb, the RT-PCR reads were re-called with MiXCR into one record per CDR3 protein. The table records hundreds of thousands of distinct CDR3 sequences, approximately 14% of them present only once. The sequencing here drew on PBMCs from blood, taken less than 15 days before vaccination. Source of these receptors: a man aged 45-65 years who received an inactivated influenza vaccine.

A word on this clonotype: One junction end disagrees with the germline gene, perhaps due to a read error. V and J are TRBV6-1 and TRBJ2-5; possibly TRBD1 for D (6 bases). The CDR3 has 13 amino acids. Germline V gene data show CDR1 as MNHNS and CDR2 as SASEGT. CDR3 nucleotide sequence: TGTGCCAGCAGTGGGACAGTCCAAGGGACCCAGTACTTC. Protein: CASSGTVQGTQYF.

CDR3 coding DNA: TGTGCCAGCAGCCCCGCCCAGGGGAGGCAAGAGACCCAGTACTTC. Protein product: CASSPAQGRQETQYF. The chain employs TRBV12-3 or TRBV12-4 and TRBJ2-5; D is perhaps TRBD1 or TRBD2 (6 bases each). The CDR3 length is 15 residues. The germline V and J ends were trimmed by 6 bases and 2 bases, with 16 bases remaining between them.

V gene TRBV5-1 combines with J gene TRBJ2-1; 8 bases are shared with TRBD2. CDR3 length equals 15 residues. Germline V CDR1 and CDR2: SGHRS, YFSETQ. V shed 4 bases and J 0 bases; nucleotides not matched to a gene: 3. This CDR3 is CASSARGGSYNEQFF. Written as DNA, the CDR3 is TGCGCCAGCAGCGCCCGGGGGGGCTCCTACAATGAGCAGTTCTTC.

V usage is TRBV5-1 and J usage is TRBJ2-4, with TRBD2 identical over 7 bases. Germline CDR1 reads SGHRS; CDR2 reads YFSETQ. The length of the CDR3 is 17 residues. V trimming: 3 bases; J trimming: 1 base; junction bases outside the gene matches: 10. The CDR3 region has the DNA TGCGCCAGCAGCTCTTTGACTGGGACTACTGCCAAAAACATTCAGTACTTC. Encoded protein: CASSSLTGTTAKNIQYF.

This chain links TRBV7-9 with TRBJ2-3; 10 bases agree with TRBD2. The germline V gene encodes CDR1 SEHNR and CDR2 FQNEAQ (reference sequence). CDR3 length: 14 residues. V gave up 7 bases and J gave up 3 bases; unmatched junction bases: 4. The CDR3 reads CASTQRGGTDTQYF. The CDR3 region has the DNA TGTGCCAGCACCCAGCGGGGGGGGACAGATACGCAGTATTTT.

This chain links TRBV3-1 with TRBJ1-6; weak D call: TRBD1 (5 bases). CDR1 and CDR2 (germline): LGHDT, YNNKEL (reference sequence). V was clipped by 4 bases and J by 8 bases, with 15 bases between them. The length of the CDR3 is 15 residues. CDR3 sequence: CASSPGHQAYSPLHF. The CDR3 DNA is TGTGCCAGCAGCCCCGGACACCAAGCCTATTCACCCCTCCACTTT. Looking up the rest from reference TRBV3-1 and TRBJ1-6 gives the full variable domain: DTAVSQTPKYLVTQMGNDKSIKCEQNLGHDTMYWYKQDSKKFLKIMFSYNNKELIINETVPNRFSPKSPDKAHLNLHINSLELGDSAVYFCASSPGHQAYSPLHFGNGTRLTVT.

As regards this clonotype: The junction shows a germline mismatch at one end, possibly a read error. The chain has TRBV5-1 and TRBJ1-2; 7 bases agree with TRBD1. From germline, CDR1 is SGHRS and CDR2 YFSETQ. The CDR3 spans 16 residues. The CDR3 DNA reads as TGCGCCAGCAGCTTAACTACACAGGGGATCAGCTATGGCTTCACCTTC. It is translated as CASSLTTQGISYGFTF.

V and J are TRBV18 and TRBJ2-2; 11 positions match TRBD2. The ends lost 0 bases at V and 6 bases at J; junction bases unmatched: 3. This CDR3 comprises 16 residues. CDR1 is KGHSH, CDR2 LQKENI, per germline. The chain's CDR3 is CASSPPMGLAAGELFF. CDR3 DNA sequence: TGTGCCAGCTCACCACCGATGGGACTAGCGGCCGGGGAGCTGTTTTTT.

V usage is TRBV27 and J usage is TRBJ1-5; TRBD1 agrees at 7 bases. The CDR3 extends over 15 amino acids. Germline V gene data show CDR1 as MNHEY and CDR2 as SMNVEV (reference sequence). V gave up 3 bases and J gave up 4 bases; unmatched junction bases: 6. In DNA form, the CDR3 reads TGTGCCAGCAGTTTTGAGGGGGCAAGTAATCAGCCCCAGCATTTT. Its protein product is CASSFEGASNQPQHF.